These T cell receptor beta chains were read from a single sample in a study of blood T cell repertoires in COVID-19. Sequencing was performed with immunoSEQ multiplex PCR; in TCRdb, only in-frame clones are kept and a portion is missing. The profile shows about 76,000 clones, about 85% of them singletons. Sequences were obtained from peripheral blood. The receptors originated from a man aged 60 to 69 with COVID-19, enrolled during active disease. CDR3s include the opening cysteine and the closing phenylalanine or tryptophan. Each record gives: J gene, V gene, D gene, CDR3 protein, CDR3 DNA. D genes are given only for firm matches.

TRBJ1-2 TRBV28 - CASSLTRTGSGYTF TGTGCCAGCAGTTTAACCAGAACAGGGAGCGGCTACACCTTC
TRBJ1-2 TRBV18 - CASSPQGANYGYTF TGTGCCAGCTCACCACAGGGAGCTAACTATGGCTACACCTTC
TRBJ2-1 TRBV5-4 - CASSLGGGTYEQFF TGTGCCAGCAGCTTGGGGGGCGGGACCTATGAGCAGTTCTTC
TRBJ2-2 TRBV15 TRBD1 CATSREVWSQGVVNTGELFF TGTGCCACCAGCAGAGAAGTTTGGAGTCAGGGGGTTGTTAACACCGGGGAGCTGTTTTTT
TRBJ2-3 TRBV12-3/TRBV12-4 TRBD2 CAIRGVWTDTQYF TGTGCCATCCGGGGGGTGTGGACAGATACGCAGTATTTT
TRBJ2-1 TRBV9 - CASNPESSYNEQFF TGTGCCAGCAACCCAGAAAGCTCCTACAATGAGCAGTTCTTC
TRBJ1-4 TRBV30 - CAWSFNRADEKLFF TGTGCCTGGAGTTTCAACAGGGCGGATGAAAAACTGTTTTTT
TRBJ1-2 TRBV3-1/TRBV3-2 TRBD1 CASSVPGQDYGYTF TGTGCCAGCAGCGTTCCGGGACAGGACTATGGCTACACCTTC
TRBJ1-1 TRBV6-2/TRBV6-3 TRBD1 CASSTRTGGGFF TGTGCCAGCAGTACCCGGACGGGAGGGGGCTTCTTT
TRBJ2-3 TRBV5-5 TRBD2 CASSTGLVIADTQYF TGTGCCAGCAGCACAGGACTAGTTATCGCAGATACGCAGTATTTT
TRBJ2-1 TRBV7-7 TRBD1 CASSSGTGGNEQFF TGTGCCAGCAGCTCCGGGACAGGGGGTAATGAGCAGTTCTTC
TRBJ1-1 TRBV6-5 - CAVGSHTEAFF TGTGCCGTGGGCAGCCACACTGAAGCTTTCTTT
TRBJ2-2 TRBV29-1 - CSVVRVGTGELFF TGCAGCGTTGTCAGGGTAGGCACCGGGGAGCTGTTTTTT
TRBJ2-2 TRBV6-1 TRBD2 CASSEGFSGITAGELFF TGTGCCAGCAGTGAGGGATTTAGCGGGATAACAGCCGGGGAGCTGTTTTTT
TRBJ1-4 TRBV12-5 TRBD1 CASGLGQGVEKLFF TGTGCTAGTGGTTTGGGACAGGGGGTTGAAAAACTGTTTTTT
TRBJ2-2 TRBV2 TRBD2 CASRELAGAGELFF TGTGCCAGCAGGGAGCTAGCGGGAGCCGGGGAGCTGTTTTTT
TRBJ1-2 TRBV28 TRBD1 CASSAGQGVDGYTF TGTGCCAGCAGTGCTGGACAGGGGGTGGATGGCTACACCTTC
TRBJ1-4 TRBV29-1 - CSVEGRINEKLFF TGCAGCGTTGAAGGGCGGATTAATGAAAAACTGTTTTTT
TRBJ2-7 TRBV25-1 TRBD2 CASSDPGLAGSYEQYF TGTGCCAGCAGTGACCCGGGACTAGCGGGCTCCTACGAGCAGTACTTC
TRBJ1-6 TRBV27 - CASSLRPLGDSLNSPLHF TGTGCCAGCAGTTTACGACCCCTTGGGGACTCTTTAAACTCACCCCTCCACTTT